This TCR beta chain was sequenced during a study of OX40 agonist ivuxolimab in advanced cancers. In the study overall: The drug used for patients, ivuxolimab, was an agonistic anti-OX40 (CD134) antibody. Patients received ivuxolimab, an intravenous treatment, every 2 weeks at 0.01 to 10 mg/kg.

CDR1 and CDR2 (germline): MNHNS, SASEGT. There are 15 residues in the CDR3. Deletions cut 8 bases from V and 6 bases from J, with 21 bases between. Overall study results and limits: Fewer expanded clones were found on average in CD4+ than in CD8+ T cells. Both CD4+ and CD8+ T cell populations in blood had undergone clonal expansion by week 6 at 0.1 to 3.0 mg/kg.

About this clone: Its antigen is currently unknown.

Assay: immunoSEQ multiplex PCR; the TCRdb copy retains only in-frame clones and omits some. Counted here are approximately 39,000 clones, 80% to 85% occurring once; the ten biggest clones make up about 20%. The source is an adult with an advanced solid tumor such as melanoma, head and neck, liver or kidney cancer. The genes are TRBV6-1 and TRBJ2-3; tentatively, D is TRBD1 (6 bases). The source was CD4+ or CD8+ T cells sorted from blood, collected in a trial of the OX40 agonist ivuxolimab. The CDR3 sequence: CASLPGHWASDTQYF. The CDR3 DNA reads TGTGCCAGCCTACCGGGACATTGGGCGTCGGATACGCAGTATTTT.